One and the same sample provided the 20 T cell receptor beta chains below, sequenced in a study of blood T cell repertoires in COVID-19. Clones were sequenced by immunoSEQ multiplex PCR, and TCRdb holds only the in-frame ones, with some missing. Altogether a few hundred thousand clones are present, 75% to 85% being singletons, with the ten largest covering under 1.5%. Sequencing was done on a sample of peripheral blood. These receptors all come from a woman aged 40 to 50 who had recovered from COVID-19.

This rearrangement joins TRBV29-1 to TRBJ2-7, with 10 bases that match TRBD1. This CDR3 is 14 amino acids long. After removal of 6 bases from V and 6 bases from J, the junction contained 11 bases not matched to a gene. Germline loops: CDR1 SQVTM, CDR2 ANQGSEA. CDR3 loop: CSVDPGTGAREQYF. CDR3 sequence (DNA): TGCAGCGTAGACCCCGGGACAGGGGCTCGCGAGCAGTACTTC.

Comments on this clone: Other DNA sequences in this sample translate to the same CDR3. This rearrangement joins TRBV7-9 to TRBJ1-4, with D tentatively TRBD1 (5 bases). The CDR3 spans 15 residues. V was clipped by 5 bases and J by 0 bases, with 10 bases between them. Germline V gene data show CDR1 as SEHNR and CDR2 as FQNEAQ (reference sequence). This CDR3 reads CASSLAGPTNEKLFF. CDR3 bases: TGTGCCAGCAGCCTGGCGGGACCAACTAATGAAAAACTGTTTTTT. The complete variable domain, with remaining parts taken from reference TRBV7-9 and TRBJ1-4, reads DTGVSQNPRHKITKRGQNVTFRCDPISEHNRLYWYRQTLGQGPEFLTYFQNEAQLEKSRLLSDRFSAERPKGSFSTLEIQRTEQGDSAMYLCASSLAGPTNEKLFFGSGTQLSVL.

This clone was picked up one time. This chain connects TRBV6-1 to TRBJ1-1; possible D gene TRBD1, 6 bases. CDR3 size: 13 residues. Trimming shortened V by 7 bases and J by 6 bases, and 15 bases separated the two germline ends. CDR1 and CDR2 from the germline V gene are MNHNS and SASEGT. The CDR3 sequence is CASNEGVGAEAFF. The CDR3 nucleotides read TGTGCCAGCAACGAGGGGGTAGGGGCTGAAGCTTTCTTT.

The V gene is TRBV19, the J gene TRBJ2-7; 8 bases agree with TRBD1. The CDR3 contains 15 residues. Trimming at V came to 5 bases and at J to 5 bases, leaving 11 bases not matched to a gene. CDR1 is LNHDA, CDR2 SQIVND, per germline (reference sequence). This chain's CDR3 is CASSPRTGRYDEQYF. In DNA form, the CDR3 reads TGTGCCAGTAGTCCCCGGACAGGGCGGTACGACGAGCAGTACTTC.

This rearrangement joins TRBV24-1 to TRBJ2-3; 7 positions match TRBD1. Germline V gene lookup returns CDR1 KGHDR and CDR2 SFDVKD. The CDR3 is made up of 17 amino acids. J lost 2 bases, V lost 3 bases, and 10 bases had no gene match. The CDR3 here is CATSDVGTAMNTDTQYF. CDR3 DNA: TGTGCCACCAGTGATGTCGGGACAGCGATGAACACAGATACGCAGTATTTT.

This chain's CDR3 is CSASIPNQETQYF. The CDR3 DNA follows: TGCAGTGCTAGTATCCCAAACCAAGAGACCCAGTACTTC. The chain recombines TRBV20-1 with TRBJ2-5; the D is unclear. Germline loops: CDR1 DFQATT, CDR2 SNEGSKA (reference sequence). Between the trimmed V and J ends, which lost 3 bases and 0 bases, there was a span of 8 bases. The CDR3 has 13 residues.

The chain uses TRBV2 and TRBJ2-2; no clear D. The germline V gene has CDR1 SNHLY and CDR2 FYNNEI. CDR3 length: 13 residues. Trimming left V 8 bases short and J 0 bases short, with 7 bases between. As DNA, the CDR3 is TGTGCCAGCTCCGGTCCGAACACCGGGGAGCTGTTTTTT. It yields the protein CASSGPNTGELFF.

V is TRBV19 and J is TRBJ2-1; 7 nucleotides match TRBD2. The CDR3 loop spans 14 amino acids. V lost 5 bases and J lost 5; bases outside the gene matches: 6. Germline V gives CDR1 LNHDA, CDR2 SQIVND (reference sequence). The CDR3 DNA reads as TGTGCCAGTAGTTGGCTAGCGGTAAACAATGAGCAGTTCTTC. Its protein is CASSWLAVNNEQFF.

The rearrangement uses TRBV3-1 (or the pseudogene TRBV3-2) and TRBJ1-2, with D possibly being TRBD1 (6 bases). The V and J ends lost 1 base and 8 bases respectively, with 11 bases between them. Germline CDR1 and CDR2: LGHDT and YNNKEL (reference sequence). This CDR3 has 13 amino acids. Written as DNA, the CDR3 is TGTGCCAGCAGCCAAGCAGGGGTTGAGGGCTACACCTTC. It is translated as CASSQAGVEGYTF.

This clone occurred a few times. The rearrangement links TRBV3-1 (or the pseudogene TRBV3-2) to TRBJ1-3, with unresolved D. Trimming cost V 3 bases and J 0 bases, with 12 bases left between them. Germline V gene lookup returns CDR1 LGHDT and CDR2 YNNKEL (reference sequence). The CDR3 extends over 16 amino acids. For the CDR3, the DNA is TGTGCCAGCAGCCAGCCGGGTACGAGCTCTGGAAACACCATATATTTT. This sequence encodes CASSQPGTSSGNTIYF.

The rearrangement joins TRBV2 to TRBJ1-1, with TRBD1 as a possible D gene (5 bases). The CDR3 spans 13 residues. V dropped 11 bases and J dropped 1 base, with 14 bases sitting between them. Germline CDR1 SNHLY, CDR2 FYNNEI. CDR3 coding DNA: TGTGCCTCGATGGGGCTCGGGAACACTGAAGCTTTCTTT. Its protein product is CASMGLGNTEAFF.

The V gene is TRBV6-5, the J gene TRBJ1-3; D gene uncertain. From germline, CDR1 is MNHEY and CDR2 SVGAGI. V was pared by 6 bases and J by 4 bases, with 4 bases between. The CDR3 is 11 amino acids. The DNA for the CDR3 is TGTGCCAGCAGACAGGGAAACACCATATATTTT. Translating gives CASRQGNTIYF.

The chain carries TRBV7-9 and TRBJ2-1; 11 bases are a match to TRBD2. Germline CDR1 SEHNR, CDR2 FQNEAQ (reference sequence). Trimming removed 3 bases from V and 5 bases from J; junction bases left unmatched: 0. There are 14 residues in the CDR3. The DNA of the CDR3 is TGTGCCAGCAGCTTGACTAGCGGGAACAATGAGCAGTTCTTC. This encodes CASSLTSGNNEQFF.

The rearrangement joins TRBV5-1 to TRBJ2-3, with 8 bases lining up with TRBD2. Germline lookup yields CDR1 SGHRS and CDR2 YFSETQ. J gave up 3 bases and V 1 base, and 7 bases lay outside the gene matches. CDR3 size: 16 residues. Here the CDR3 DNA reads TGCGCCAGCAGCTTGCGGGGGGGCCTTTTAACAGATACGCAGTATTTT. Translating gives CASSLRGGLLTDTQYF.

The V gene is TRBV28, the J gene TRBJ1-6, with TRBD1 matching over 9 bases. Germline V gives CDR1 MDHEN, CDR2 SYDVKM. The trim removed 8 bases at V and 10 bases at J, leaving 12 bases unmatched. The CDR3 runs to 15 residues. CDR3 loop: CASFSLGQGPSPLHF. The CDR3 coding sequence is TGTGCCAGCTTCTCCCTCGGACAGGGGCCCTCACCCCTCCACTTT.

This clone has only one observation. The rearrangement uses TRBV3-1 (or the pseudogene TRBV3-2) and TRBJ2-7, with TRBD1 identical over 7 bases. The CDR3 loop spans 16 amino acids. After removal of 4 bases from V and 2 bases from J, the junction contained 11 bases not matched to a gene. Germline V gene sequence: CDR1 LGHDT, CDR2 YNNKEL (reference sequence). CDR3 sequence: CASSRRVDRDPYEQYF. Here the CDR3 DNA reads TGTGCCAGCAGCCGACGGGTAGACAGGGACCCCTACGAGCAGTACTTC.

The genes are TRBV9 and TRBJ1-6; 8 bases agree with TRBD1. Looked up from germline, CDR1 is SGDLS and CDR2 is YYNGEE. With V trimmed by 3 bases and J by 8 bases, 10 bases remained unmatched. The CDR3 has 16 amino acids. The CDR3 DNA is TGTGCCAGCAGCGAATGGGACAGGAGACCAGATTCACCCCTCCACTTT. Translated: CASSEWDRRPDSPLHF.

The chain has TRBV6-6 and TRBJ2-5, with D possibly being TRBD1 (6 bases). This CDR3 comprises 14 residues. Per germline, CDR1 MNHNY and CDR2 SVGAGI (reference sequence). Trimming removed 0 bases from V and 4 bases from J, with 9 bases in between. DNA for the CDR3: TGTGCCAGCAGTTACTCTGGGGGCGCAGAGACCCAGTACTTC. It specifies CASSYSGGAETQYF.

The CDR3, as DNA: TGTGCCAGCAGCCCGGGACAGGGAGTGGGTGGCTACACCTTC. Translating gives CASSPGQGVGGYTF. The rearrangement links TRBV7-9 to TRBJ1-2; 9 bases are a match to TRBD1. This CDR3 spans 14 amino acids. With 5 bases clipped from V and 7 bases from J, the junction kept 8 bases outside the gene matches. CDR1 and CDR2 from the germline V gene are SEHNR and FQNEAQ (reference sequence).

The chain joins TRBV9 to TRBJ1-1, with 7 bases aligning to TRBD1. CDR3 size: 13 residues. Germline V gene lookup returns CDR1 SGDLS and CDR2 YYNGEE. J lost 11 bases, V lost 3 bases, and 10 bases had no gene match. The CDR3, as DNA: TGTGCCAGCAGCGGGACGACAGGGATTGGGGCTTTCTTT. Translation: CASSGTTGIGAFF.